This T cell receptor beta chain was found in a study of T cell repertoires in cytomegalovirus infection. Study-wide context: CMV infection and matching HLA type were both indicated by public TCR beta signatures.

Per germline, CDR1 SGHTA and CDR2 FQGNSA. V lost 1 base and J lost 6, with 8 bases in between. The CDR3 spans 13 residues. At least ten counts were recorded for this clonotype. TCRdb reprocessed the reads with MiXCR, giving one entry per CDR3 protein. This table has 65,000 to 90,000 distinct CDR3 sequences, about 4.2% appearing once. The sample was PBMCs. The V gene is TRBV7-2, the J gene TRBJ2-3; no clear D. This receptor was taken from a human donor in good health (CMV status not recorded). Some clones in this sample may be carry-over from other donors' samples. Here the CDR3 reads CASSLGHSDTQYF. The CDR3 DNA follows: TGTGCCAGCAGCTTAGGACATTCCGATACGCAGTATTTT.